The sequence of this T cell receptor (beta chain) was determined in a study of T cell changes during pregnancy in multiple sclerosis (dated by TCRdb to between 2018 and 2021). Concerning the study at large: The study examined how the T cell repertoire changed over the course of pregnancy in women with multiple sclerosis.

CDR3 length: 14 amino acids, cysteine to phenylalanine. Only the CDR3 region is kept as DNA, spanning 42 bases read in frame from base 1. The junction shows trimming of 3 bases on V and 5 bases on J, plus 10 bases between the germline ends. The germline V gene yields MDHEN for CDR1 and SYDVKM for CDR2. Libraries were constructed by the immunoSEQ multiplex PCR assay. TCRdb holds this immuneACCESS table with in-frame rearrangements only. Some clones are missing; in checked studies, unresolved V genes explain under half, and the rest has no known cause. Counted in this sample were 40,000 or so clones; about nine tenths of them appeared once. Of the sample, around 0.45% falls within the top ten clones. With respect to this clone: Its antigen specificity is not known. Base qualities were left out, and no much larger clone turns up one base away.

The sequenced sample was CD4+ T cells from peripheral blood mononuclear cells, obtained in the third trimester of pregnancy. Recombination connected TRBV28 to TRBJ1-4; the best D guess is TRBD1, with 5 bases matching. This TCR was recovered from a female donor with multiple sclerosis, enrolled in a pregnancy study. The nucleotides are TGTGCCAGCAGTTTCTTCGGGGGAAATGAAAAACTGTTTTTT. Its translation reads: CASSFFGGNEKLFF.